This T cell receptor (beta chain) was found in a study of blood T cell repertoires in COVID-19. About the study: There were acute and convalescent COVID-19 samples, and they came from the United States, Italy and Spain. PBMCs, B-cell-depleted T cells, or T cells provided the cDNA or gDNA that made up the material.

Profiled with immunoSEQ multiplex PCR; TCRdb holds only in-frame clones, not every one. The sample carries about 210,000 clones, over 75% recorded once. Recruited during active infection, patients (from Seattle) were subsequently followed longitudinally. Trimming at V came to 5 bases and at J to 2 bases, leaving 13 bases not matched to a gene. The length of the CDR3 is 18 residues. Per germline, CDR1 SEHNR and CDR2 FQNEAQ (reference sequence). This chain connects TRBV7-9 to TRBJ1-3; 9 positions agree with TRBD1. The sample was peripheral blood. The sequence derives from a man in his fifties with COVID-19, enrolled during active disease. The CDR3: CASSPTLTDRGPGNTIYF. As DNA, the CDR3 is TGTGCCAGCAGCCCAACTCTAACGGACAGGGGTCCTGGAAACACCATATATTTT.